One and the same sample provided the 25 T cell receptor beta chains below, sequenced in a study of T-cell memory formation after mild COVID-19. TCRdb fed the 5' RACE reads into MiXCR, producing one record per CDR3 protein. The profile shows 550,000 to 600,000 distinct CDR3 sequences, roughly 22% of them singletons. Material for sequencing was PBMCs or a T cell subset sorted from them (not recorded which). The receptors derive from an adult woman who had mild COVID-19 (a few samples of this study predate the infection). Cell type and time point are not known.

CDR3 residues: CASSKAWLPGQPYNEQFF. DNA for the CDR3: TGTGCCAGCAGCAAAGCTTGGCTTCCGGGGCAGCCCTACAATGAGCAGTTCTTC. The rearrangement uses TRBV21-1 and TRBJ2-1; the table calls TRBD1, which could not be checked here. TRBV21-1 is a recognized pseudogene. CDR3 length: 18 amino acids.

There are a few counts of this clonotype. The chain uses TRBV7-9 and TRBJ1-2; D remains ambiguous. V lost 5 bases to trimming and J lost 8 bases, with 9 bases between them. The CDR3 runs 11 residues. The V gene's germline CDR1 is SEHNR and CDR2 FQNEAQ (reference sequence). CDR3 sequence reads: CASSQKVGYTF. The CDR3 coding sequence is TGTGCCAGCAGCCAAAAGGTCGGCTACACCTTC. Full variable domain (outside the CDR3, taken from reference TRBV7-9 and TRBJ1-2): DTGVSQNPRHKITKRGQNVTFRCDPISEHNRLYWYRQTLGQGPEFLTYFQNEAQLEKSRLLSDRFSAERPKGSFSTLEIQRTEQGDSAMYLCASSQKVGYTFGSGTRLTVV.

A few counts support this clonotype. The chain is built from TRBV2 and TRBJ1-1, with unresolved D. CDR1 is SNHLY, CDR2 FYNNEI, per germline. V lost 3 bases and J lost 0, with 5 bases in between. The CDR3 consists of 13 residues. CDR3 DNA: TGTGCCAGCAGTGACAGACTGAACACTGAAGCTTTCTTT. Its protein is CASSDRLNTEAFF.

This chain joins TRBV6-5 and TRBJ1-3; D is perhaps TRBD1 (6 bases). Trimming removed 7 bases at V and 2 bases at J, with 18 bases between. From germline, CDR1 is MNHEY and CDR2 SVGAGI. The CDR3 length is 16 residues. The CDR3 sequence is CASISSLGQAGNTIYF. CDR3 DNA sequence: TGTGCCAGCATTTCCTCCCTGGGACAAGCTGGAAACACCATATATTTT.

The chain is built from TRBV5-1 and TRBJ2-2, with 7 bases lining up with TRBD1. CDR1 and CDR2 from the germline V gene are SGHRS and YFSETQ. V was clipped by 3 bases and J by 7 bases; unmatched bases: 6. This CDR3 comprises 14 residues. CDR3 sequence reads: CASSYRQGNGELFF. In DNA form, the CDR3 reads TGCGCCAGCAGCTACCGACAGGGAAACGGGGAGCTGTTTTTT.

This clonotype has just a few counts. The chain joins TRBV6-5 to TRBJ2-2; 9 nucleotides agree with TRBD1. CDR3 length: 15 amino acids. With V trimmed by 2 bases and J by 4 bases, 2 bases remained unmatched. The V gene's germline CDR1 is MNHEY and CDR2 SVGAGI. CDR3 amino acids: CASSYEDRGTGELFF. The CDR3 DNA sequence: TGTGCCAGCAGTTACGAGGACAGGGGCACCGGGGAGCTGTTTTTT.

This clonotype came up many times. The rearrangement joins TRBV2 to TRBJ2-7; TRBD2 aligns across 7 bases. The J segment lost 5 bases and the V segment lost 6 bases, leaving 13 bases of the junction unmatched. The germline gives CDR1 SNHLY, CDR2 FYNNEI. This CDR3 is 15 amino acids long. The CDR3 region is CASRVAGEGANEQYF. The CDR3 coding sequence is TGTGCCAGCAGAGTCGCGGGGGAGGGAGCCAACGAGCAGTACTTC. Filled out from reference TRBV2 and TRBJ2-7, the complete variable domain reads EPEVTQTPSHQVTQMGQEVILRCVPISNHLYFYWYRQILGQKVEFLVSFYNNEISEKSEIFDDQFSVERPDGSNFTLKIRSTKLEDSAMYFCASRVAGEGANEQYFGPGTRLTVT.

The chain links TRBV29-1 to TRBJ2-1; D uncertain. In germline, CDR1 is SQVTM, CDR2 ANQGSEA. Trimming stripped 0 bases from V and 1 base from J, with 13 bases between. CDR3 size: 16 residues. Here the CDR3 reads CSVEEARSMSYNEQFF. The CDR3 DNA sequence: TGCAGCGTTGAAGAGGCGCGAAGTATGTCCTACAATGAGCAGTTCTTC.

V usage is TRBV5-5 and J usage is TRBJ2-1, with D possibly matching TRBD1 (6 bases). V lost 3 bases, J lost 7 bases, and 17 bases lay in between. Germline V gene sequence: CDR1 SGHKS, CDR2 YYEKEE (reference sequence). The CDR3 sequence is 15 residues long. This CDR3 reads CASSSGTPSSNEQFF. CDR3 nucleotides: TGTGCCAGCAGCTCCGGGACACCCTCATCGAATGAGCAGTTCTTC.

This chain links TRBV7-2 with TRBJ1-3; D remains unclear. The CDR3 consists of 15 residues. CDR1 is SGHTA and CDR2 is FQGNSA in the germline V gene. Trimming left V 5 bases short and J 5 bases short, with 16 bases between. The CDR3 coding sequence is TGTGCCAGCAGCCTCGGGCCCTCCGGGAGAAACACCATATATTTT. Protein sequence: CASSLGPSGRNTIYF.

This clonotype was detected many times. V usage is TRBV7-9 and J usage is TRBJ1-5, with unresolved D. The germline V and J ends were trimmed by 1 base and 0 bases, with 7 bases remaining between them. Germline-derived CDR1 and CDR2 are SEHNR and FQNEAQ (reference sequence). The CDR3 extends over 15 amino acids. The CDR3 nucleotides are TGTGCCAGCAGCTTAGTCGGCCCTAGCAATCAGCCCCAGCATTTT. Translating it yields CASSLVGPSNQPQHF.

The CDR3 DNA follows: TGTGCCAGCTCACCAAGTCTTTCCGGGTCCTCCTACGAGCAGTACTTC. It translates to CASSPSLSGSSYEQYF. This chain connects TRBV18 to TRBJ2-7, with D unresolved. The germline gives CDR1 KGHSH, CDR2 LQKENI. V was cut by 2 bases and J by 0 bases, with 14 bases left in between. The CDR3 is 16 residues long.

This clonotype occurred a few times. The chain carries TRBV3-1 and TRBJ2-5; 9 bases map to TRBD2. The V gene's germline CDR1 is LGHDT and CDR2 YNNKEL (reference sequence). The CDR3 is made up of 17 amino acids. Trimming cost V 0 bases and J 2 bases; bases outside gene matches: 7. For the CDR3, the DNA is TGTGCCAGCAGCCAAGATCTTTCCCTAGCGGGGCAAGAGACCCAGTACTTC. This translates into CASSQDLSLAGQETQYF.

The J gene is TRBJ2-5, the V gene TRBV20-1; maybe TRBD2 (5 bases). The CDR3 is 12 amino acids. Trimming removed 6 bases from V and 4 bases from J, with 12 bases in between. Germline values: CDR1 DFQATT, CDR2 SNEGSKA (reference sequence). The CDR3 loop is CSARGWGETQYF. In nucleotides, the CDR3 is TGCAGTGCCCGAGGGTGGGGAGAGACCCAGTACTTC.

CDR3 nucleotides: TGTGCCAGCAGCCAAGATGTAATAGGAGGCTACACCTTC. As protein: CASSQDVIGGYTF. The genes are TRBV3-1 and TRBJ1-2, with D uncertain. CDR3 size: 13 residues. Trimming removed 0 bases from V and 8 bases from J, with 10 bases in between. Germline CDR1 reads LGHDT; CDR2 reads YNNKEL (reference sequence).

In this sample, this clonotype turned up a few times. The V and J genes are TRBV24-1 and TRBJ1-5; D ambiguous. Trimming removed 4 bases from V and 10 bases from J, with 10 bases in between. This CDR3 has 12 residues. Germline-derived CDR1 and CDR2 are KGHDR and SFDVKD. As DNA, the CDR3 is TGTGCCACCAGTGACACCAAAACTCCCCAGCATTTT. Its protein product is CATSDTKTPQHF.

The rearrangement joins TRBV5-1 to TRBJ1-1; the D is unclear. This CDR3 has 13 residues. V lost 1 base to trimming and J lost 6 bases, with 10 bases between them. Looked up from germline, CDR1 is SGHRS and CDR2 is YFSETQ. CDR3 nucleotide sequence: TGCGCCAGCAGCTTGATGCCGGACGCTGAAGCTTTCTTT. Amino acids: CASSLMPDAEAFF. The entire variable domain, with the rest obtained from reference TRBV5-1 and TRBJ1-1, is as follows: KAGVTQTPRYLIKTRGQQVTLSCSPISGHRSVSWYQQTPGQGLQFLFEYFSETQRNKGNFPGRFSGRQFSNSRSEMNVSTLELGDSALYLCASSLMPDAEAFFGQGTRLTVV.

The gene calls are TRBV18 and TRBJ2-3; the D gene is possibly TRBD2 (6 bases). V was shortened by 6 bases and J by 4 bases, with 17 bases between the two germline ends. Germline loops: CDR1 KGHSH, CDR2 LQKENI. The CDR3 is made up of 15 amino acids. CDR3 loop: CASSPEEGKADTQYF. CDR3 nucleotide sequence: TGTGCCAGCTCCCCCGAGGAGGGTAAGGCAGATACGCAGTATTTT.

The chain combines TRBV5-5 with TRBJ2-5, with 8 bases lining up with TRBD2. The V gene's germline CDR1 is SGHKS and CDR2 YYEKEE (reference sequence). The CDR3 length is 15 residues. J gave up 4 bases and V 4 bases, and 9 bases lay outside the gene matches. The CDR3 coding sequence is TGTGCCAGCAGCGCGCGGGGGGCCTGGGCAGAGACCCAGTACTTC. Amino acids: CASSARGAWAETQYF.

The chain has TRBV2 and TRBJ1-5, with TRBD1 identical over 8 bases. Losses at the gene ends were 3 bases for V and 6 bases for J; bases not matched to a gene: 7. Germline-derived CDR1 and CDR2 are SNHLY and FYNNEI. The CDR3 length is 15 residues. The CDR3: CASSEGQGAGQPQHF. For the CDR3, the DNA is TGTGCCAGCAGTGAGGGCCAGGGGGCCGGTCAGCCCCAGCATTTT.

CDR3 in DNA: TGCAGTGCTAGGGAGACGGTGAATAGCAATCAGCCCCAGCATTTT. Translated, it gives CSARETVNSNQPQHF. The rearrangement joins TRBV20-1 to TRBJ1-5, with D uncertain. CDR1 DFQATT and CDR2 SNEGSKA come from the germline V gene (reference sequence). This CDR3 has 15 amino acids. V was pared by 3 bases and J by 0 bases, with 12 bases between.

This clonotype showed up just a few times. This chain links TRBV5-1 with TRBJ1-2; 7 positions agree with TRBD1. Germline trimming cut 3 bases from V and 2 bases from J; bases unmatched to any gene: 4. CDR1 and CDR2 from the germline V gene are SGHRS and YFSETQ. The CDR3 runs to 14 residues. CDR3 in amino acids: CASSSQGGNYGYTF. CDR3 DNA: TGCGCCAGCAGCTCCCAGGGGGGAAACTATGGCTACACCTTC.

The chain uses TRBV6-6 and TRBJ1-4, with D perhaps TRBD1 (6 bases). There are 15 residues in the CDR3. Trimming took 6 bases from V and 5 from J, leaving 16 bases between them. Per the germline V gene, CDR1 is MNHNY and CDR2 is SVGAGI (reference sequence). This chain's CDR3 is CASRTLDRNNEKLFF. The CDR3, as DNA: TGTGCCAGCAGAACCCTTGACAGGAACAATGAAAAACTGTTTTTT.

This clonotype came up a few times. The genes are TRBV20-1 and TRBJ2-3; 13 nucleotides line up with TRBD2. Germline loops: CDR1 DFQATT, CDR2 SNEGSKA (reference sequence). Trimming took 5 bases from V and 6 from J; bases not matched to a gene: 8. This CDR3 is 15 amino acids long. The CDR3, as DNA: TGCAGTGCTGAGGAACTAGCGGGAGGGACGGATACGCAGTATTTT. Translation gives CSAEELAGGTDTQYF.

The chain carries TRBV7-9 and TRBJ2-3; possible D gene TRBD2, 6 bases. Germline CDR1 and CDR2: SEHNR and FQNEAQ (reference sequence). The CDR3 loop spans 14 amino acids. The V end lost 4 bases, the J end lost 4 bases, and 12 bases lay between the germline ends. The CDR3 spells CASSSSGPADTQYF. The CDR3 DNA follows: TGTGCCAGCAGCTCCAGCGGGCCCGCAGATACGCAGTATTTT.